This TCR beta chain was sequenced in a study of cytomegalovirus exposure and HLA in healthy donors. Study conclusions and caveats: Presence/absence analyses assumed roughly uniform sequencing depth across donors, which may not hold.

In regard to this clone: What it binds is unknown.

CDR1 KGHSH and CDR2 LQKENI come from the germline V gene. The CDR3 loop spans 16 amino acids. V was pared by 3 bases and J by 2 bases, with 6 bases of the junction left unmatched. The PCR contained 60 Vbeta and 13 Jbeta primers. In the original analysis: It was a later analysis that counted around 85 million unique TCR beta chains, of which 8.5 million to 12 million were shared. Repertoires were generated with immunoSEQ multiplex PCR, while TCRdb's copy carries only in-frame clones and drops some. That table furnishes V, J and clone size, whereas the DNA furnished D and trimming. The data hold 180,000 or so clones, with about 83% observed a single time.

Sequenced: PBMCs. The TCR originated in a female donor in good health and CMV-seronegative. This chain connects TRBV18 to TRBJ2-3, with 9 bases matching TRBD2. The CDR3 spells CASSPRGGAYTDTQYF. DNA for the CDR3: TGTGCCAGCTCACCGCGGGGGGGGGCGTACACAGATACGCAGTATTTT.